This T cell receptor (beta chain) emerged from a study of T cells in Graves' hyperthyroidism and ophthalmopathy. Researchers amplified the TCR beta CDR3 regions from RNA transcripts. Researchers ran a first-round RT-PCR on the TCR CDR3 using the HTBI primer set. TCRdb reprocessed the multiplex PCR reads with MiXCR, giving one entry per CDR3 protein. The table shows some 440,000 distinct CDR3 sequences, with roughly 14% occurring only once. Stable Graves' hyperthyroidism denoted no ophthalmopathy progression over 18 months. Trimming cost V 0 bases and J 9 bases, with 18 bases left between them. The CDR3 is made up of 16 amino acids. The V gene's germline CDR1 is MNHNS and CDR2 SASEGT.

Sample: blood. This clonotype originated in a woman between 18 and 29 years old with Graves' hyperthyroidism. The gene calls are TRBV6-1 and TRBJ1-5; a weak D match, TRBD1 (5 bases). The CDR3 reads CASSEASGRGSGPQHF. The CDR3 nucleotides are TGTGCCAGCAGTGAAGCTTCGGGACGGGGTTCGGGGCCCCAGCATTTT.